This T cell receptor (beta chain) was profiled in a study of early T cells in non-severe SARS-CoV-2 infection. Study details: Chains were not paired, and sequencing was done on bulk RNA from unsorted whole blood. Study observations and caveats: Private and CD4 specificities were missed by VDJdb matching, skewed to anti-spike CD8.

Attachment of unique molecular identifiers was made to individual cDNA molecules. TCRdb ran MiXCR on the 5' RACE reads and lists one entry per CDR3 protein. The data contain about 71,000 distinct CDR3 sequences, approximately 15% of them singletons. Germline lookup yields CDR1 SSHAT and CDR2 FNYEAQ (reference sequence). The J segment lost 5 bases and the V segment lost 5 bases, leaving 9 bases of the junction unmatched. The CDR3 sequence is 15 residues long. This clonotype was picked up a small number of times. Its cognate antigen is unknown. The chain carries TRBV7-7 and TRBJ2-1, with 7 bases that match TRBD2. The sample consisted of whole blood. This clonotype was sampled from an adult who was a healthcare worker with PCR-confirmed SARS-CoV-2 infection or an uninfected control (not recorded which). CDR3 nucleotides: TGTGCCAGCAGCCCTAAAGCGGGGAACCACAATGAGCAGTTCTTC. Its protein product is CASSPKAGNHNEQFF.